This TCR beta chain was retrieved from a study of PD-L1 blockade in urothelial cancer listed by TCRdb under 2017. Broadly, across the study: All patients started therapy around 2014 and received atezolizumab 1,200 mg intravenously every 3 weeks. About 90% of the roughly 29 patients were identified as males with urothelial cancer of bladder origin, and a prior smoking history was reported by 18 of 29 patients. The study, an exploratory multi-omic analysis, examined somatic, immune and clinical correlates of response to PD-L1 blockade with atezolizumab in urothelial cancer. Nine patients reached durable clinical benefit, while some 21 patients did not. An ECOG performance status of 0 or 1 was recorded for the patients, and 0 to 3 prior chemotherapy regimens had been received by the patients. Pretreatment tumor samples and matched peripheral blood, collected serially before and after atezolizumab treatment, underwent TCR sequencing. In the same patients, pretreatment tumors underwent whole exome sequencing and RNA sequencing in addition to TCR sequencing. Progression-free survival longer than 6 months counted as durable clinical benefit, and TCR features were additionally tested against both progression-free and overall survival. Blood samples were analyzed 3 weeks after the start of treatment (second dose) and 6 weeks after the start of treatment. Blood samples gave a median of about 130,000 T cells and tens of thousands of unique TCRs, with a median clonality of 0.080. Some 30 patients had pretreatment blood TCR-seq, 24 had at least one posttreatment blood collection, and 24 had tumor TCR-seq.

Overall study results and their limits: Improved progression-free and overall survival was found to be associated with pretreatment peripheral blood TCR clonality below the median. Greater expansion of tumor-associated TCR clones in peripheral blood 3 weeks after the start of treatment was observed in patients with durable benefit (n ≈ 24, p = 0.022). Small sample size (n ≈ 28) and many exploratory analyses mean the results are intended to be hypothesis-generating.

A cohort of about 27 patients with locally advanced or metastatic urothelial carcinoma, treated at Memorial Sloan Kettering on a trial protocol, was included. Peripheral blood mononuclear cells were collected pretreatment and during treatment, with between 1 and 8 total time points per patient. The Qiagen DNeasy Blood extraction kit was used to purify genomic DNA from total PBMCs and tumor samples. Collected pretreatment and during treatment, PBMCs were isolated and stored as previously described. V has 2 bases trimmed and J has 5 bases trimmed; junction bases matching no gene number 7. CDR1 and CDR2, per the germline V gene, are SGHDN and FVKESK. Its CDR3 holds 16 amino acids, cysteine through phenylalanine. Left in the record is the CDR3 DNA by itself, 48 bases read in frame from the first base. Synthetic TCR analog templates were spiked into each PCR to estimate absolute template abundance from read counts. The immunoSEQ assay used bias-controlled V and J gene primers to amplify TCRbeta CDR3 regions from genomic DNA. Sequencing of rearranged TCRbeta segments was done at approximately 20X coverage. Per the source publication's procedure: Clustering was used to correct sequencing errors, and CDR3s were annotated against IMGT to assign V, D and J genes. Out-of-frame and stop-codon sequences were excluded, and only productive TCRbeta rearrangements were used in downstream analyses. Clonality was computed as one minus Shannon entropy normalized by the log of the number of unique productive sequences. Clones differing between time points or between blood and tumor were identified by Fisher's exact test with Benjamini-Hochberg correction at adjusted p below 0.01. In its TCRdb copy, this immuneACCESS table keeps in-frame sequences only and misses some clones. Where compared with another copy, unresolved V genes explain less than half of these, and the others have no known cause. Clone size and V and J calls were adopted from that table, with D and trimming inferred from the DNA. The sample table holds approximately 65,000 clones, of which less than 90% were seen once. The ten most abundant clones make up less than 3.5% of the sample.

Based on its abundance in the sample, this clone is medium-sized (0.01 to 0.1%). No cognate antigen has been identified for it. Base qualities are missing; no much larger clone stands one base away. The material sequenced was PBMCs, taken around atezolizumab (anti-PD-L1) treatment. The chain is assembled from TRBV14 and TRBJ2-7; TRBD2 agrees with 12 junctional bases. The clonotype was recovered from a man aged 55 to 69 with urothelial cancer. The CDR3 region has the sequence CASSQLTTSGRNEQYF. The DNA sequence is TGTGCCAGCAGCCAACTAACGACTAGCGGGAGAAACGAGCAGTACTTC. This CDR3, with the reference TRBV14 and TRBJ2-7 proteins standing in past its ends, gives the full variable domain EAGVTQFPSHSVIEKGQTVTLRCDPISGHDNLYWYRRVMGKEIKFLLHFVKESKQDESGMPNNRFLAERTGGTYSTLKVQPAELEDSGVYFCASSQLTTSGRNEQYFGPGTRLTVT.